This entry describes one T cell receptor (beta chain). The antigen is not known. At the DNA level, this CDR3 is encoded by other sequences in the same sample as well. The data were taken from a study of beta chain features in type 1 diabetes. Study results and limitations: TCRB CDR3s from Type 1 diabetes patients were moderately but significantly shorter in all four CD4+ subsets.

Using CD45RO/CCR7/CD25/CD127/CD95/CD27, CD4+ naive, central memory, regulatory and stem cell-like memory cells were sorted. V was trimmed by 0 bases and J by 4 bases, leaving 4 bases between them. Looked up from germline, CDR1 is LGHNA and CDR2 is YSLEER. The CDR3 runs to 13 residues. The whole isolated RNA underwent reverse transcription, so sequencing captured expressed TCRB transcripts. Some clones are missing from TCRdb's copy, which holds only in-frame ones; the method was immunoSEQ multiplex PCR. The sample lists over 600,000 clones, under 15% occurring once. The specimen was naive CD4+ T cells from blood. The chain has TRBV4-3 and TRBJ2-1; D is unresolved. The clonotype comes from a man aged 25-45 years with type 1 diabetes. CDR3 loop: CASSQDSYNEQFF. DNA for the CDR3: TGCGCCAGCAGCCAAGACAGTTACAATGAGCAGTTCTTC.